These 2 T cell receptor beta chains were all obtained from the same sample, sequenced in a study of PD-1 blockade in mismatch repair-deficient tumors. TCRdb's table, derived via immunoSEQ multiplex PCR, lists solely in-frame clones and lacks some. The data contain about 49,000 clones, around 77% of them singletons. The sample here was PBMCs, taken before pembrolizumab treatment. Receptors originate from an adult with mismatch repair-deficient cancer.

The rearrangement links TRBV9 to TRBJ2-7; D remains ambiguous. V was shortened by 4 bases and J by 6 bases, with 11 bases between the two germline ends. The CDR3 has 12 residues. The germline V gene has CDR1 SGDLS and CDR2 YYNGEE. As DNA, the CDR3 is TGTGCCAGCAGCCCGGACGGCGGCGAGCAGTACTTC. This translates into CASSPDGGEQYF.

The chain is built from TRBV10-3 and TRBJ1-2; D unclear. The V gene's germline CDR1 is ENHRY and CDR2 SYGVKD. CDR3 size: 13 residues. Trimming stripped 5 bases from V and 6 bases from J, with 13 bases between. CDR3 DNA sequence: TGTGCCATCAGTATTTGGCCTGGGGATGGCTACACCTTC. Protein product: CAISIWPGDGYTF.